This TCR beta chain was sequenced for a study of graft-versus-host responses after intestinal transplantation. Study information: All recipients got anti-thymocyte globulin induction, then tacrolimus and steroids for about 3 years.

Trimming took off 6 bases at V and 7 bases at J, with 13 bases between the two ends. This CDR3 is built from 13 residues. Per the germline V gene, CDR1 is MNHEY and CDR2 is SVGAGI. The table came from immunoSEQ multiplex PCR; TCRdb's copy has only in-frame clones and leaves some out. The table shows roughly 11,000 clones, with approximately 90% occurring only once. This clone was observed a single time. Noted time point: postoperative day 105 after intestinal transplantation (dayNNNN = postoperative day). The sequence came from a human patient who received an intestinal transplant, so some T cells may come from the graft donor. This specimen was PBMCs, taken 105 days after intestinal transplantation. V usage is TRBV6-5 and J usage is TRBJ2-1; D is ambiguous. The CDR3 sequence: CASSPLGWNEQFF. The CDR3, as DNA: TGTGCCAGCAGCCCCCTAGGGTGGAATGAGCAGTTCTTC.